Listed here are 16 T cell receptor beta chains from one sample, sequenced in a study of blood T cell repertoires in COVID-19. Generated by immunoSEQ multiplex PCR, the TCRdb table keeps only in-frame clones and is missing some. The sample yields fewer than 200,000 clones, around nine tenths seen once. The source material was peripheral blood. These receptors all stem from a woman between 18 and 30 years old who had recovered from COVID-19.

The CDR3 here is CASSEDLALLTDTQYF. Here the CDR3 DNA reads TGTGCCAGCAGTGAGGATTTGGCTCTTCTCACAGATACGCAGTATTTT. The rearrangement joins TRBV27 to TRBJ2-3; D unclear. Germline loops: CDR1 MNHEY, CDR2 SMNVEV (reference sequence). The CDR3 is 16 amino acids. V dropped 5 bases and J dropped 2 bases, with 17 bases sitting between them.

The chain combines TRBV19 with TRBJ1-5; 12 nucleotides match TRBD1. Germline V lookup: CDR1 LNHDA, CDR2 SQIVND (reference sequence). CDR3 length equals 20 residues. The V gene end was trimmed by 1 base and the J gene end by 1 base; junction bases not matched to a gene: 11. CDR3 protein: CASSIVYLGTGGSSNQPQHF. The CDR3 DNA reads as TGTGCCAGTAGTATAGTCTATTTGGGGACAGGGGGCTCAAGCAATCAGCCCCAGCATTTT.

DNA for the CDR3: TGTGCCAGTTGTAATGGGCCAGCAACTAATGAAAAACTGTTTTTT. Protein: CASCNGPATNEKLFF. V usage is TRBV19 and J usage is TRBJ1-4; D is uncertain. The CDR3 runs 15 residues. Trimming removed 8 bases from V and 0 bases from J, with 13 bases in between. Germline V gives CDR1 LNHDA, CDR2 SQIVND (reference sequence). Complete variable domain (other parts from reference TRBV19 and TRBJ1-4): DGGITQSPKYLFRKEGQNVTLSCEQNLNHDAMYWYRQDPGQGLRLIYYSQIVNDFQKGDIAEGYSVSREKKESFPLTVTSAQKNPTAFYLCASCNGPATNEKLFFGSGTQLSVL.

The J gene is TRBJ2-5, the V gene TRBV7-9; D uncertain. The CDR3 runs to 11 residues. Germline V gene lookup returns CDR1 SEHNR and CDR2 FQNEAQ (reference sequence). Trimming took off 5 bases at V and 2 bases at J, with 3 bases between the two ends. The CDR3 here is CASSLQETQYF. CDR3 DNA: TGTGCCAGCAGCCTACAAGAGACCCAGTACTTC.

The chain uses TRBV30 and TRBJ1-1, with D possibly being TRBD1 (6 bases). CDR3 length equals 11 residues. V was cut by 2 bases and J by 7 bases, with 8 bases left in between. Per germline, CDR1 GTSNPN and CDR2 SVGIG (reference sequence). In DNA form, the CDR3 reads TGTGCCTGGAGTCCCAGGGGTGAAGCTTTCTTT. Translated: CAWSPRGEAFF.

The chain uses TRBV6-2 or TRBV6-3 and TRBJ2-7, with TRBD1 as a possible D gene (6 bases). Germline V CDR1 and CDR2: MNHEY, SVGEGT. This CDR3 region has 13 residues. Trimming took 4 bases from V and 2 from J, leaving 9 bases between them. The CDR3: CASSSRQAYEQYV. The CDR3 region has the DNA TGTGCCAGCAGTTCTAGACAGGCCTACGAGCAGTACGTC.

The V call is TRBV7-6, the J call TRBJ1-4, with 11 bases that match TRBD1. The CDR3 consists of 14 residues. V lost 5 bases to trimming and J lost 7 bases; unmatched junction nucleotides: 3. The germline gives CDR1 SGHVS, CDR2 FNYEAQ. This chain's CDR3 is CASSPGQGVEKLFF. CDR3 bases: TGTGCCAGCAGCCCGGGACAGGGGGTTGAAAAACTGTTTTTT.

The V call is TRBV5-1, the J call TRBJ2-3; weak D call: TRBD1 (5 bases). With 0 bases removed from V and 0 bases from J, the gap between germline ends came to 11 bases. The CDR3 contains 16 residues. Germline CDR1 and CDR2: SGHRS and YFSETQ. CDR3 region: CASSLALAGSTDTQYF. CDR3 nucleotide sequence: TGCGCCAGCAGCTTGGCACTGGCAGGGAGCACAGATACGCAGTATTTT.

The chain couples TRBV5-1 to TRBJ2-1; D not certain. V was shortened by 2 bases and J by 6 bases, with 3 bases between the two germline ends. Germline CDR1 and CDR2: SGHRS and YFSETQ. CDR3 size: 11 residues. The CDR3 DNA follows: TGCGCCAGCAGCTTCATCAATGAGCAGTTCTTC. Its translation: CASSFINEQFF.

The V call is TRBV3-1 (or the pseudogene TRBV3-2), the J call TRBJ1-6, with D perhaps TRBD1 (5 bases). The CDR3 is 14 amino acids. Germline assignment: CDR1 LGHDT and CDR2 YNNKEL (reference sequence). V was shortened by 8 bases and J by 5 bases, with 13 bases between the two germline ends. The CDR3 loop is CASGYRNNNSPLHF. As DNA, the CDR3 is TGTGCCAGCGGTTACAGGAATAATAATTCACCCCTCCACTTT.

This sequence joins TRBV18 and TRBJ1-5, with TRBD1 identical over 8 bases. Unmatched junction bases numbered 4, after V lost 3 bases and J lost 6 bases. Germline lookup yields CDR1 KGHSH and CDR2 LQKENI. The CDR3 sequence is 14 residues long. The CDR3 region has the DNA TGTGCCAGCTCACCCTCAGGACAGGGTCAGCCCCAGCATTTT. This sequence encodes CASSPSGQGQPQHF.

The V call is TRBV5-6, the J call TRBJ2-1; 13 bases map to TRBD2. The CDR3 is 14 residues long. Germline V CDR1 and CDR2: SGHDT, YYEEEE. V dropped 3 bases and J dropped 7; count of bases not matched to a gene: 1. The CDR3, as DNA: TGTGCCAGCAGCTCACTAGCGGGAGGGAATGAGCAGTTCTTC. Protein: CASSSLAGGNEQFF.

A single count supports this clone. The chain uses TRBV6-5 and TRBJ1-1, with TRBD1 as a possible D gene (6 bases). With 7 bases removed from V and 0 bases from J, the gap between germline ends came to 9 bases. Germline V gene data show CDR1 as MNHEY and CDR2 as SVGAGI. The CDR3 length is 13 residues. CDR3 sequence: CASTRQVNTEAFF. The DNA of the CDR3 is TGTGCCAGCACCCGACAGGTGAACACTGAAGCTTTCTTT.

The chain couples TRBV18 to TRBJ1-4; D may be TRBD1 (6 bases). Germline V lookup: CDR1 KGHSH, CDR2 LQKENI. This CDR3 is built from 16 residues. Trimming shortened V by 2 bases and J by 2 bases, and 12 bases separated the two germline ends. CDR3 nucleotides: TGTGCCAGCTCACCAACAGGGTCCATTACTAATGAAAAACTGTTTTTT. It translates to CASSPTGSITNEKLFF.

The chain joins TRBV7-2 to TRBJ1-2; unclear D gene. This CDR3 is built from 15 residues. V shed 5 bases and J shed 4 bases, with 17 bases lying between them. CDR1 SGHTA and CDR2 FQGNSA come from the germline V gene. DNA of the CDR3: TGTGCCAGCAGCCCGGACTCGGGCCCGGGCTATGGCTACACCTTC. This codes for CASSPDSGPGYGYTF.

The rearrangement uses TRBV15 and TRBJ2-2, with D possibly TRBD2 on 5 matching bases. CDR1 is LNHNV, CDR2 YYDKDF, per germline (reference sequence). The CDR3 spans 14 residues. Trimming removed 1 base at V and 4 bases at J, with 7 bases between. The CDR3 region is CATSRAGSTGELFF. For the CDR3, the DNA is TGTGCCACCAGCAGAGCGGGATCCACCGGGGAGCTGTTTTTT.